The subject of this entry is one TCR beta chain. No antigen is known for it. The sample is drawn from a study of radiation and T cells in renal cell carcinoma. Study-level findings and limits: In blood, top tumor clones expanded by 2 weeks, shrinking by 4.

Looked up from germline, CDR1 is MDHEN and CDR2 is SYDVKM. Deletions cut 3 bases from V and 6 bases from J, with 16 bases between. This CDR3 has 15 residues. Time point meaning: blood 4 weeks post-SBRT, at nephrectomy. Documented treatment: 15 Gy SBRT to primary tumor, nephrectomy 4 weeks later. Nephrectomy followed 15 Gy stereotactic body radiation by 4 weeks. Clear cell pathology was present in this patient's renal cell carcinoma. The assay was immunoSEQ multiplex PCR, and TCRdb's table has in-frame clones only and misses some. This repertoire shows 75,000 to 90,000 clones, around 89% found once; its top ten account for 5% to 7.5%.

The receptor comes from a woman between 65 and 79 years old with renal cell carcinoma. Sequencing was performed on blood, taken from a patient whose treatment included radiotherapy and nephrectomy. V usage is TRBV28 and J usage is TRBJ2-3, with D possibly TRBD1 on 5 matching bases. The CDR3 sequence: CASSFSAGHIDTQYF. The DNA for the CDR3 is TGTGCCAGCAGTTTTTCGGCAGGGCACATTGATACGCAGTATTTT. Full variable domain (remainder filled in from reference TRBV28 and TRBJ2-3): DVKVTQSSRYLVKRTGEKVFLECVQDMDHENMFWYRQDPGLGLRLIYFSYDVKMKEKGDIPEGYSVSREKKERFSLILESASTNQTSMYLCASSFSAGHIDTQYFGPGTRLTVL.